Listed here are 9 T cell receptor beta chains from one sample, sequenced in a study of identifying expanded T cells in peripheral blood. Measured with immunoSEQ multiplex PCR; TCRdb has only the in-frame clones, and not every one. The table has approximately 120,000 clones, 84% seen once. Sequencing was done on a sample of blood. The receptors were gathered from a person aged 18-69 years in good health.

This sequence joins TRBV7-2 and TRBJ1-1, with D uncertain. Looked up from germline, CDR1 is SGHTA and CDR2 is FQGNSA. The CDR3 extends over 14 amino acids. V lost 2 bases to trimming and J lost 2 bases, with 9 bases between them. This CDR3 is CASSLLGPNTEAFF. For the CDR3, the DNA is TGTGCCAGCAGCTTACTCGGACCCAACACTGAAGCTTTCTTT.

V usage is TRBV5-1 and J usage is TRBJ1-5, with a possible D match to TRBD1 (6 bases). With 4 bases removed from V and 4 bases from J, the gap between germline ends came to 15 bases. The CDR3 is 15 residues long. Per the germline V gene, CDR1 is SGHRS and CDR2 is YFSETQ. In nucleotides, the CDR3 is TGCGCCAGCAGCACAGACGGACAGCCAAATCAGCCCCAGCATTTT. This encodes CASSTDGQPNQPQHF.

The V and J genes are TRBV9 and TRBJ1-6; a possible D gene is TRBD1 (5 bases). The CDR3 covers 16 residues. Trimming cost V 4 bases and J 7 bases, with 18 bases left between them. The germline CDR1 and CDR2 sequences are SGDLS and YYNGEE. CDR3 loop: CASSSRPAAGNSPLHF. The CDR3 nucleotides read TGTGCCAGCAGCTCCCGCCCGGCGGCAGGGAATTCACCCCTCCACTTT.

The chain employs TRBV6-5 and TRBJ2-5; D unclear. The V and J ends lost 5 bases and 6 bases respectively, with 13 bases between them. The length of the CDR3 is 13 residues. In germline, CDR1 is MNHEY, CDR2 SVGAGI. The CDR3 DNA reads as TGTGCCAGCAGTAGTGGACCGTTAAAGACCCAGTACTTC. This encodes CASSSGPLKTQYF.

V is TRBV19 and J is TRBJ1-6; no definite D call. The CDR3 extends over 14 amino acids. V dropped 5 bases and J dropped 6 bases, with 11 bases sitting between them. Germline-derived CDR1 and CDR2 are LNHDA and SQIVND (reference sequence). The CDR3 DNA sequence: TGTGCCAGTAGTCCGGCCGTCCTTAATTCACCCCTCCACTTT. Its protein product is CASSPAVLNSPLHF.

The chain carries TRBV15 and TRBJ2-7, with D tentatively TRBD1 (6 bases). Germline V gene lookup returns CDR1 LNHNV and CDR2 YYDKDF (reference sequence). This CDR3 spans 14 amino acids. V lost 3 bases to trimming and J lost 0 bases, with 9 bases between them. Here the CDR3 DNA reads TGTGCCACCAGCAGGGCGGACAGCTCCTACGAGCAGTACTTC. It yields the protein CATSRADSSYEQYF.

The chain employs TRBV5-1 and TRBJ1-1; D is unresolved. The CDR3 has 14 amino acids. The V and J ends lost 0 bases and 5 bases respectively, with 11 bases between them. Germline assignment: CDR1 SGHRS and CDR2 YFSETQ. CDR3 region: CASSLGAFKTEAFF. The CDR3 region has the DNA TGCGCCAGCAGCTTGGGGGCCTTTAAGACTGAAGCTTTCTTT.

This chain connects TRBV7-8 to TRBJ2-7; weak D call: TRBD2 (6 bases). Looked up from germline, CDR1 is SGHVS and CDR2 is FQNEAQ. CDR3 length: 16 amino acids. V lost 2 bases and J 1 base, leaving 15 bases between the germline ends. The CDR3: CASSLYRGTYSYEQYF. For the CDR3, the DNA is TGTGCCAGCAGCTTATATCGGGGGACCTATTCCTACGAGCAGTACTTC.

DNA for the CDR3: TGTGCCAGCAGCTTACAGGGGGCGCGAGGAAACACCATATATTTT. Translating it yields CASSLQGARGNTIYF. The chain couples TRBV7-9 to TRBJ1-3, with 8 nucleotides matching TRBD1. V lost 2 bases, J lost 4 bases, and 4 bases stayed unmatched. Per germline, CDR1 SEHNR and CDR2 FQNEAQ (reference sequence). There are 15 residues in the CDR3.